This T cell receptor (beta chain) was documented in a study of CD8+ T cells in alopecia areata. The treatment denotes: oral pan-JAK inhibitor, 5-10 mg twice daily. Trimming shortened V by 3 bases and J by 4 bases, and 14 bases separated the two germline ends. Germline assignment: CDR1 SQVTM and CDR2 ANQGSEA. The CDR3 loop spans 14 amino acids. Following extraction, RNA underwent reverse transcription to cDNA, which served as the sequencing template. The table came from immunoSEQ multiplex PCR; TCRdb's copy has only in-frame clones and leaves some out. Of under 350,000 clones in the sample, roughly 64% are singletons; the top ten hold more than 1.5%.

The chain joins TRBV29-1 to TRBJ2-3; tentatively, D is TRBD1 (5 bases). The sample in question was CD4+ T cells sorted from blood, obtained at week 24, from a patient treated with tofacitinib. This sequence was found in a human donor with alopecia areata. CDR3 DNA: TGCAGCGTTGAGACAGACGTCGCGGCAGATACGCAGTATTTT. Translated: CSVETDVAADTQYF.